Following are 30 T cell receptor beta chains from one sample sequenced in a study of shared clonotypes between healthy human individuals. Positively selected for CCR7, the CD45RO-negative cells used as naive CD8 cells excluded terminally differentiated effector memory CD45RA+ cells. Produced via immunoSEQ multiplex PCR; TCRdb's table is partial and in-frame only. The sample records about 800,000 clones, 95% to 97% being singletons. Sequences were obtained from naive CD8+ T cells sorted from blood. These receptors originate from a man aged 25 to 45 in good health.

The genes are TRBV7-2 and TRBJ2-3; TRBD2 matches 8 bases. The CDR3 sequence is 16 residues long. Germline V CDR1 and CDR2: SGHTA, FQGNSA. The V gene end was trimmed by 1 base and the J gene end by 6 bases; junction bases not matched to a gene: 9. The CDR3 loop is CASSLVVSGISDTQYF. The DNA for the CDR3 is TGTGCCAGCAGCTTAGTCGTTAGCGGGATTAGTGATACGCAGTATTTT.

This chain links TRBV15 with TRBJ2-7; TRBD1 matches at 12 bases. CDR1 LNHNV and CDR2 YYDKDF come from the germline V gene (reference sequence). This CDR3 spans 16 amino acids. Losses at the gene ends were 5 bases for V and 9 bases for J; bases not matched to a gene: 14. CDR3 DNA: TGTGCCACCAGCCCCTCGCCCGGGACAGGGGGCTTTGGGCAGTACTTC. Translated: CATSPSPGTGGFGQYF.

V gene TRBV7-9 combines with J gene TRBJ2-2, with D possibly TRBD1 on 6 matching bases. Germline CDR1 is SEHNR and CDR2 is FQNEAQ (reference sequence). This CDR3 is built from 15 residues. V was cut by 4 bases and J by 2 bases, with 11 bases left in between. The CDR3 coding sequence is TGTGCCAGCAGCTCGCAGGGGTATAACACCGGGGAGCTGTTTTTT. Translating gives CASSSQGYNTGELFF.

The rearrangement joins TRBV7-9 to TRBJ2-1, with TRBD2 matching 8 bases. CDR3 size: 16 residues. Trimming cost V 7 bases and J 9 bases; bases outside gene matches: 17. The germline CDR1 and CDR2 sequences are SEHNR and FQNEAQ (reference sequence). The CDR3 is CASIPPLDGRGGEQFF. The CDR3 bases are TGTGCCAGCATCCCGCCCCTAGACGGGAGGGGGGGTGAGCAGTTCTTC. The full variable domain, rest sourced from reference TRBV7-9 and TRBJ2-1, is DTGVSQNPRHKITKRGQNVTFRCDPISEHNRLYWYRQTLGQGPEFLTYFQNEAQLEKSRLLSDRFSAERPKGSFSTLEIQRTEQGDSAMYLCASIPPLDGRGGEQFFGPGTRLTVL.

The chain employs TRBV29-1 and TRBJ2-3, with 11 bases that match TRBD2. V shed 4 bases and J 4 bases; nucleotides not matched to a gene: 7. Per germline, CDR1 SQVTM and CDR2 ANQGSEA. This CDR3 spans 15 amino acids. This chain's CDR3 is CSVVYTGLAADTQYF. The CDR3 nucleotides are TGCAGCGTTGTTTATACGGGACTAGCGGCAGATACGCAGTATTTT.

The CDR3 DNA is TGTGCCACCAGCAGACCCAGGGGCGAACTAAACACTGAAGCTTTCTTT. Translating gives CATSRPRGELNTEAFF. V usage is TRBV15 and J usage is TRBJ1-1; tentative D call: TRBD1 (6 bases). The CDR3 is 16 residues long. Per the germline V gene, CDR1 is LNHNV and CDR2 is YYDKDF (reference sequence). The germline V and J ends were trimmed by 2 bases and 2 bases, with 15 bases remaining between them.

This chain connects TRBV11-2 to TRBJ2-7; 8 nucleotides agree with TRBD1. The CDR3 runs to 14 residues. V gave up 1 base and J gave up 3 bases; unmatched junction bases: 2. Germline V gene data show CDR1 as SGHAT and CDR2 as FQNNGV. CDR3: CASSLGTGFYEQYF. CDR3 coding DNA: TGTGCCAGCAGCTTAGGGACAGGGTTCTACGAGCAGTACTTC.

J is TRBJ2-7 and V is TRBV6-1; D not resolved. The CDR3 loop spans 15 amino acids. Trimming took off 2 bases at V and 3 bases at J, with 14 bases between the two ends. The germline CDR1 and CDR2 sequences are MNHNS and SASEGT. CDR3 DNA sequence: TGTGCCAGCAGTGAACCGAACAAGATCCTCTACGAGCAGTACTTC. Translated: CASSEPNKILYEQYF.

V and J are TRBV4-2 and TRBJ2-7; the D gene is possibly TRBD2 (6 bases). Deletions cut 0 bases from V and 2 bases from J, with 11 bases between. This CDR3 contains 15 residues. Looked up from germline, CDR1 is LGHNA and CDR2 is YNFKEQ. DNA for the CDR3: TGTGCCAGCAGCCAAGATGGAGGGGCCACCTACGAGCAGTACTTC. Translated: CASSQDGGATYEQYF.

CDR3 sequence: CASSLVGGRSNEQFF. The DNA of the CDR3 is TGTGCCAGCAGCTTAGTAGGGGGTCGAAGCAATGAGCAGTTCTTC. The chain carries TRBV7-9 and TRBJ2-1; possibly TRBD1 for D (6 bases). This CDR3 is built from 15 residues. Trimming left V 1 base short and J 6 bases short, with 13 bases between. Germline values: CDR1 SEHNR, CDR2 FQNEAQ (reference sequence).

This chain links TRBV2 with TRBJ2-4; possibly TRBD1 or TRBD2 for D (5 bases each). The length of the CDR3 is 12 residues. Germline values: CDR1 SNHLY, CDR2 FYNNEI. V lost 6 bases and J lost 7, with 10 bases in between. The CDR3 coding sequence is TGTGCCAGCAGGGCAGGGACGAACATTCAGTACTTC. It specifies CASRAGTNIQYF.

The chain couples TRBV7-8 to TRBJ2-7; TRBD1 matches at 10 bases. The junction had 4 bases not matched to a gene; V was cut back by 5 bases and J by 3 bases. CDR3 size: 14 residues. Per the germline V gene, CDR1 is SGHVS and CDR2 is FQNEAQ. CDR3 region: CASSLTGGFYEQYF. Written as DNA, the CDR3 is TGTGCCAGCAGCCTGACAGGGGGCTTCTACGAGCAGTACTTC.

The rearrangement links TRBV29-1 to TRBJ2-3, with 12 bases lining up with TRBD2. The junction had 9 bases not matched to a gene; V was cut back by 4 bases and J by 4 bases. CDR3 length equals 16 residues. The germline V gene has CDR1 SQVTM and CDR2 ANQGSEA. CDR3 bases: TGCAGCGTTGTAGCGGCTAGCGGGAGGGCCGCAGATACGCAGTATTTT. Its protein product is CSVVAASGRAADTQYF.

This clone is a singleton in its sample. The V gene is TRBV6-6, the J gene TRBJ2-7; the match to TRBD1 covers 8 bases. Germline V lookup: CDR1 MNHNY, CDR2 SVGAGI (reference sequence). The V segment lost 5 bases and the J segment 4 bases; nucleotides outside the gene matches: 13. The CDR3 consists of 16 residues. Written as DNA, the CDR3 is TGTGCCAGCAGTCCCGACAGGGGAAACAGGATATACGAGCAGTACTTC. It is translated as CASSPDRGNRIYEQYF.

V usage is TRBV5-1 and J usage is TRBJ2-2; D not resolved. The CDR3 is made up of 17 amino acids. The germline CDR1 and CDR2 sequences are SGHRS and YFSETQ. The ends were cut back, 3 bases at V and 6 bases at J, with 21 bases in the middle. The DNA for the CDR3 is TGCGCCAGCAGCTGGATAGTAGGCAGTGAAAACGCCGGGGAGCTGTTTTTT. It specifies CASSWIVGSENAGELFF. Supplemented by reference TRBV5-1 and TRBJ2-2, the full variable domain reads KAGVTQTPRYLIKTRGQQVTLSCSPISGHRSVSWYQQTPGQGLQFLFEYFSETQRNKGNFPGRFSGRQFSNSRSEMNVSTLELGDSALYLCASSWIVGSENAGELFFGEGSRLTVL.

This chain links TRBV9 with TRBJ2-2; 7 nucleotides align to TRBD2. The V segment lost 7 bases and the J segment 3 bases; nucleotides outside the gene matches: 9. This CDR3 has 15 amino acids. Looked up from germline, CDR1 is SGDLS and CDR2 is YYNGEE. CDR3 loop: CASRVGGLDTGELFF. The CDR3 DNA reads TGTGCCAGCCGGGTGGGAGGGCTGGACACCGGGGAGCTGTTTTTT.

The rearrangement joins TRBV25-1 to TRBJ2-3; 12 nucleotides line up with TRBD2. Unmatched junction bases numbered 6, after V lost 1 base and J lost 1 base. Germline V lookup: CDR1 MGHDK, CDR2 SYGVNS. There are 18 residues in the CDR3. CDR3 DNA: TGTGCCAGCAGTGAATTCAGGACTAGCGGGAAGGGCACAGATACGCAGTATTTT. Translating it yields CASSEFRTSGKGTDTQYF.

The V call is TRBV7-9, the J call TRBJ2-7; no reliable D call. The V end lost 3 bases, the J end lost 4 bases, and 13 bases lay between the germline ends. CDR1 is SEHNR and CDR2 is FQNEAQ in the germline V gene (reference sequence). The CDR3 runs 14 residues. CDR3 coding DNA: TGTGCCAGCAGCTTGGGTCTTGCTAAATACGAGCAGTACTTC. This gives the protein CASSLGLAKYEQYF.

The chain is built from TRBV7-9 and TRBJ1-2; the match to TRBD1 covers 9 bases. The germline V gene encodes CDR1 SEHNR and CDR2 FQNEAQ (reference sequence). The CDR3 extends over 15 amino acids. The ends lost 7 bases at V and 2 bases at J; junction bases unmatched: 8. DNA for the CDR3: TGTGCCAGCACCCGGGACAGGGCTTACAACTATGGCTACACCTTC. As protein: CASTRDRAYNYGYTF.

The V and J genes are TRBV27 and TRBJ2-7, with D possibly matching TRBD2 (6 bases). There are 15 residues in the CDR3. Trimming shortened V by 1 base and J by 4 bases, and 14 bases separated the two germline ends. Per germline, CDR1 MNHEY and CDR2 SMNVEV (reference sequence). The CDR3: CASSLLSGSGYEQYF. CDR3 nucleotide sequence: TGTGCCAGCAGTTTATTATCCGGGAGTGGGTACGAGCAGTACTTC.

This clone was picked up a small number of times. The rearrangement joins TRBV9 to TRBJ1-2, with no clear D. Germline CDR1 and CDR2: SGDLS and YYNGEE. The germline V and J ends were trimmed by 0 bases and 1 base, with 7 bases remaining between them. This CDR3 contains 14 residues. This chain's CDR3 is CASSVGNFNYGYTF. The CDR3 region has the DNA TGTGCCAGCAGCGTAGGGAATTTTAACTATGGCTACACCTTC.

The V call is TRBV10-2, the J call TRBJ2-7, with D unresolved. V dropped 3 bases and J dropped 3 bases, with 9 bases sitting between them. Germline assignment: CDR1 WSHSY and CDR2 SAAADI. This CDR3 spans 13 amino acids. CDR3 sequence reads: CASSESAGYEQYF. The CDR3 DNA sequence: TGCGCCAGCAGTGAATCGGCAGGCTACGAGCAGTACTTC.

The gene calls are TRBV28 and TRBJ2-5; 9 bases are a match to TRBD1. The CDR3 totals 15 residues. The V and J ends lost 4 bases and 4 bases, in that order; junction bases with no gene match: 7. CDR1 MDHEN and CDR2 SYDVKM come from the germline V gene. The CDR3 reads CASSSPGQGIETQYF. Here the CDR3 DNA reads TGTGCCAGCAGTTCACCGGGACAGGGAATAGAGACCCAGTACTTC.

The gene calls are TRBV2 and TRBJ1-2; no definite D call. This CDR3 spans 14 amino acids. Trimming removed 3 bases at V and 7 bases at J, with 15 bases between. CDR1 SNHLY and CDR2 FYNNEI come from the germline V gene. In DNA form, the CDR3 reads TGTGCCAGCAGTGAGAGGAAAGGCCTGTTTGGCTACACCTTC. Protein product: CASSERKGLFGYTF. The variable domain in full, completed from reference TRBV2 and TRBJ1-2, reads EPEVTQTPSHQVTQMGQEVILRCVPISNHLYFYWYRQILGQKVEFLVSFYNNEISEKSEIFDDQFSVERPDGSNFTLKIRSTKLEDSAMYFCASSERKGLFGYTFGSGTRLTVV.

The chain joins TRBV7-9 to TRBJ2-3; D unclear. The CDR3 covers 12 residues. V shed 1 base and J shed 5 bases, with 4 bases lying between them. In germline, CDR1 is SEHNR, CDR2 FQNEAQ (reference sequence). The chain's CDR3 is CASSLDIDTQYF. CDR3 DNA sequence: TGTGCCAGCAGCTTAGATATAGATACGCAGTATTTT.

This chain uses TRBV7-2 with TRBJ1-4; tentative D call: TRBD1 (5 bases). The CDR3 runs 15 residues. Trimming removed 1 base from V and 5 bases from J, with 11 bases in between. CDR1 SGHTA and CDR2 FQGNSA come from the germline V gene. The CDR3 DNA reads TGTGCCAGCAGCTTAGAAGGGACCTTAAATGAAAAACTGTTTTTT. Its translation is CASSLEGTLNEKLFF.

The DNA for the CDR3 is TGTGCCAGCACCCTCAGGGACAGCGACTCCTACGAGCAGTACTTC. This codes for CASTLRDSDSYEQYF. The rearrangement uses TRBV28 and TRBJ2-7; 7 bases are shared with TRBD1. CDR3 length: 15 residues. Trimming at V came to 7 bases and at J to 0 bases, leaving 9 bases not matched to a gene. Germline V gene data show CDR1 as MDHEN and CDR2 as SYDVKM.

This sequence joins TRBV11-2 and TRBJ2-7, with D tentatively TRBD1 (6 bases). Germline V lookup: CDR1 SGHAT, CDR2 FQNNGV. The CDR3 loop spans 16 amino acids. V was clipped by 4 bases and J by 2 bases, with 18 bases between them. Here the CDR3 reads CASSSSAGTSPYEQYF. The DNA of the CDR3 is TGTGCCAGCAGCTCCAGCGCCGGGACAAGTCCCTACGAGCAGTACTTC.

The CDR3 region has the DNA TGTGCCATCAGTGAGTCGACTCAGGGGATGGACACTGAAGCTTTCTTT. Its protein is CAISESTQGMDTEAFF. The chain carries TRBV10-3 and TRBJ1-1; possibly TRBD1 for D (6 bases). The CDR3 covers 16 residues. Trimming removed 0 bases at V and 3 bases at J, with 14 bases between. Germline CDR1 reads ENHRY; CDR2 reads SYGVKD.

The chain combines TRBV7-3 with TRBJ2-3; no firm D call. The length of the CDR3 is 15 residues. The ends were cut back, 2 bases at V and 1 base at J, with 10 bases in the middle. Germline loops: CDR1 SGHTA, CDR2 FQGTGA. The CDR3 is CASSLGRLRTDTQYF. Written as DNA, the CDR3 is TGTGCCAGCAGCTTAGGCCGTCTGCGCACAGATACGCAGTATTTT.